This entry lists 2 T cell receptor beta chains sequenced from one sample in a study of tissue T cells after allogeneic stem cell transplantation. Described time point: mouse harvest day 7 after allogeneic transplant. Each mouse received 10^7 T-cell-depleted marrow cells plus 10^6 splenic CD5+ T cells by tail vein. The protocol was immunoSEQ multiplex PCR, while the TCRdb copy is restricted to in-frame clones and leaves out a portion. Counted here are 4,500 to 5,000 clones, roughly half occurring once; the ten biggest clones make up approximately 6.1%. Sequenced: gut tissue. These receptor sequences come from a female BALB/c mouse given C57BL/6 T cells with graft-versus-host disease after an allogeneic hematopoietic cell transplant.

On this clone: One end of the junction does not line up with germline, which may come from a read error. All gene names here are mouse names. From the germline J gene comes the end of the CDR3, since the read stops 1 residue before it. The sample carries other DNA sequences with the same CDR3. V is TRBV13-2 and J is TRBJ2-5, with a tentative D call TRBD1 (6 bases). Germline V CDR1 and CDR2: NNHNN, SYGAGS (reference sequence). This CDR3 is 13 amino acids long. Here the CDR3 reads CASGDTGRDTQYF. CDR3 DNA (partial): TGCGCCAGCGGTGACACAGGGAGGGACACCCAGTAC.

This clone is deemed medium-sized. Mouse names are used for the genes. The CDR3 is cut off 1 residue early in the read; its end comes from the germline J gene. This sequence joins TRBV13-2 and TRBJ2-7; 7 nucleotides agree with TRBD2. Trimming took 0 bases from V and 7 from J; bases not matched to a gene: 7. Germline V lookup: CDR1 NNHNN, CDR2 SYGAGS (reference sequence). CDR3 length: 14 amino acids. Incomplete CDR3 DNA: TGTGCCAGCGGTGATGCCGGGGGGGTATGGGAACAGTAC. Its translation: CASGDAGGVWEQY. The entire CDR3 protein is CASGDAGGVWEQYF.